This record concerns one T cell receptor (beta chain) sequence. Its antigen is still unknown. This specimen comes from a study of shared clonotypes between healthy human individuals. Background on the study: Used for every donor were three CD4 naive, three CD4 memory, two CD8 naive and one CD8 memory plate. Study observations and caveats: The sampled material consisted only of blood, and tissue repertoires are likely to differ.

The protocol was immunoSEQ multiplex PCR, while the TCRdb copy is restricted to in-frame clones and leaves out a portion. The sample lists about 1.5 million clones; 95% to 97% were seen once. Sequencing was performed on naive CD4+ T cells sorted from blood. Subset in this sample: CD45RA+ positively selected. This TCR derives from a man aged 25 to 45 in good health.

CDR3 loop: CASSLGGSEAFF. CDR3 nucleotides: TGTGCCAGCAGCCTCGGGGGGTCTGAAGCTTTCTTT. The chain recombines TRBV28 with TRBJ1-1, with D possibly TRBD1 on 5 matching bases. Germline CDR1 is MDHEN and CDR2 is SYDVKM. CDR3 length: 12 amino acids. V was trimmed by 6 bases and J by 6 bases, leaving 11 bases between them. Combining the CDR3 with reference TRBV28 and TRBJ1-1 gives the whole variable domain DVKVTQSSRYLVKRTGEKVFLECVQDMDHENMFWYRQDPGLGLRLIYFSYDVKMKEKGDIPEGYSVSREKKERFSLILESASTNQTSMYLCASSLGGSEAFFGQGTRLTVV.